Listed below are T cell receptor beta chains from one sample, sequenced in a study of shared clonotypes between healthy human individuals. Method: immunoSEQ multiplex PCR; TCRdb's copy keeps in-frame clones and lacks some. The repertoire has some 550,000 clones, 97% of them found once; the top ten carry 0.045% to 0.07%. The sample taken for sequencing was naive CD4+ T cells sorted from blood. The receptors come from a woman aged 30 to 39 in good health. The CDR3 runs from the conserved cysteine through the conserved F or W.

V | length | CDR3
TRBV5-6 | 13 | CASSWGPSYEQYF
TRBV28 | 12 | CASSRGGYEQYF
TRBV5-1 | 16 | CASSAASRVFSNTIYF
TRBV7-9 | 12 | CASSREGTEAFF
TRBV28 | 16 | CASSLSGTGFFYGYTF
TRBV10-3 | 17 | CAISEPGQGGSYNEQFF
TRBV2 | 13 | CASSVQSNTEAFF
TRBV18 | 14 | CASSPDRVGLGYTF
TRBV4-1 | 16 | CASSQMAGGVGGEQFF
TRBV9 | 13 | CASSVVGLAEQFF
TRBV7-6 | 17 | CASSLAVGLAFQETQYF